This TCR beta chain was found in a study of cytomegalovirus exposure and HLA in healthy donors. 13 Jbeta primers and 60 Vbeta primers were used for the PCR. TCRdb keeps only in-frame clones here, not all; method: immunoSEQ multiplex PCR. The repertoire includes under 250,000 clones, approximately 78% of them detected once, and 2.7% sits in the top ten. Per germline, CDR1 SGHDT and CDR2 YYEEEE. V trimming: 4 bases; J trimming: 1 base; junction bases outside the gene matches: 4. The CDR3 consists of 15 residues. With respect to this clone: Antigen: not known.

Study conclusions and caveats: For presence/absence analyses, sequencing depth was assumed to be roughly uniform across donors. There were some V segments, including TRBV6-2 and TRBV6-3, excluded as indistinguishable. As a later analysis showed, a missense DCLRE1C variant was linked to trimming of TCR beta V- and J-genes. HLA allele associations emerged for about 16,000 TCR beta sequences in a later analysis, at 0.05 false discovery rate.

The sequencing input was PBMCs. The chain has TRBV5-6 and TRBJ2-2; the match to TRBD2 covers 7 bases. The sequence was collected from a woman aged 40 to 50 in good health and CMV-seronegative. Here the CDR3 reads CASSPPSGNTGELFF. CDR3 coding DNA: TGTGCCAGCAGCCCTCCTAGCGGGAACACCGGGGAGCTGTTTTTT.